This TCR beta chain derives from a study of radiation and T cells in renal cell carcinoma. The time point was: blood 4 weeks post-SBRT, at nephrectomy. This sample's treatment: 15 Gy SBRT to primary tumor, nephrectomy 4 weeks later. Serial blood draws occurred at baseline and 2 and 4 weeks post-SBRT. The data were produced by immunoSEQ multiplex PCR, yet TCRdb's version contains in-frame clones alone and is incomplete. This sample carries around 170,000 clones, 88% of them seen once, and the ten largest clones take over 9%. As to this clone: The same CDR3 also results from other DNA sequences found in this sample.

This CDR3 is built from 12 residues. Trimming shortened V by 5 bases and J by 1 base, and 5 bases separated the two germline ends. CDR1 is KGHSH, CDR2 LQKENI, per germline. The chain is built from TRBV18 and TRBJ1-1; D gene ambiguous. The sample here was blood, taken from a patient whose treatment included radiotherapy and nephrectomy. The receptor was isolated from a woman in her fifties or sixties with renal cell carcinoma. CDR3 DNA: TGTGCCAGCTCAGACGCGAACACTGAAGCTTTCTTT. Translating gives CASSDANTEAFF.